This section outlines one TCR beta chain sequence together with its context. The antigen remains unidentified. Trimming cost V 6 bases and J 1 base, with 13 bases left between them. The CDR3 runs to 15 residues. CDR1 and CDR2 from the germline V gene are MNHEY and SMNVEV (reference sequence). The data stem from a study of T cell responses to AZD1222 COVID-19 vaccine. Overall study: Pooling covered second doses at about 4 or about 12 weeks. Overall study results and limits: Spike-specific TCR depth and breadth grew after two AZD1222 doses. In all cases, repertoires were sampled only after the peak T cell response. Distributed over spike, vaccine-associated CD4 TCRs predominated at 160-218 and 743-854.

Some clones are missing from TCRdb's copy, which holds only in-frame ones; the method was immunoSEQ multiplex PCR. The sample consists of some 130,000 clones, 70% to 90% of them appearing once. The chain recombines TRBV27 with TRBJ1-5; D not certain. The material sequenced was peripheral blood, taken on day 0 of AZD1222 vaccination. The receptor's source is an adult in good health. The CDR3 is CASSPREGSNQPQHF. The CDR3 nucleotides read TGTGCCAGCAGCCCTCGGGAGGGAAGCAATCAGCCCCAGCATTTT.